This is a list of T cell receptor beta chains from one sample in a study of blood T cells in healthy people across ages. TCRdb recomputed calls from the 5' RACE reads with MiXCR, one row per CDR3 protein. The table lists 1.8 million or so distinct CDR3 sequences, about two fifths of them singletons. Sample: blood. The receptors shown here come from a human donor in good health. The CDR3 runs from the conserved cysteine through the conserved F or W. A D gene is named only where the DNA matches it firmly. Part of the rows lack a size; the others show once, few, many or a class for expanded clones.

d_gene,j_gene,v_gene,abundance,CDR3aa,CDR3nt
.,TRBJ2-3,TRBV20-1,.,CSAEREGTDTQYF,TGCAGTGCCGAGAGAGAGGGGACAGATACGCAGTATTTT
TRBD1,TRBJ1-6,TRBV10-3,.,CAIRQYGTGVSPLHF,TGTGCCATCAGACAATATGGGACAGGGGTTTCACCCCTCCACTTT
TRBD2,TRBJ2-7,TRBV20-1,few,CSATRTSGAYEQYF,TGCAGTGCTACACGGACTAGCGGGGCCTACGAGCAGTACTTC
TRBD1,TRBJ1-2,TRBV5-6,.,CASSSLVQGGRGYTF,TGTGCCAGCAGCAGTTTGGTACAGGGGGGAAGGGGCTACACCTTC
.,TRBJ1-1,TRBV4-1,few,CASSQPGRRPTAFF,TGCGCCAGCAGCCAACCCGGACGGAGGCCCACGGCTTTCTTT
.,TRBJ2-3,TRBV28,.,CASILGGSGVTDTQYF,TGTGCCAGCATCTTAGGGGGAAGTGGGGTTACAGATACGCAGTATTTT
.,TRBJ1-1,TRBV5-6,.,CASSLVWTTSEAFF,TGTGCCAGCAGCTTGGTCTGGACAACTTCTGAAGCTTTCTTT
.,TRBJ2-7,TRBV3-1,.,CASSRENRDYEQYF,TGTGCCAGCAGCCGAGAAAACAGGGACTACGAGCAGTACTTC
TRBD1,TRBJ1-1,TRBV12-3/TRBV12-4,few,CASRANRGTEAFF,TGTGCCAGCAGAGCAAACAGGGGAACTGAAGCTTTCTTT
TRBD1,TRBJ1-2,TRBV6-5,few,CASSYSWTGPTYGYTF,TGTGCCAGCAGTTATAGTTGGACAGGGCCTACTTATGGCTACACCTTC
.,TRBJ2-7,TRBV20-1,few,CSARLGNEQYF,TGCAGTGCTCGCCTAGGCAACGAGCAGTACTTC
TRBD1,TRBJ1-2,TRBV6-1,few,CASSFTDRANYGYTF,TGTGCCAGCAGTTTTACGGACAGGGCCAACTATGGCTACACCTTC
.,TRBJ2-1,TRBV7-9,few,CASSFDTSEQFF,TGTGCCAGCAGCTTCGACACATCTGAGCAGTTCTTC
TRBD2,TRBJ2-3,TRBV20-1,few,CSAKEAGGRDTQYF,TGCAGTGCTAAAGAAGCGGGGGGGAGGGATACGCAGTATTTT
.,TRBJ2-3,TRBV20-1,few,CSAGAGITSTDTQYF,TGCAGTGCTGGCGCAGGAATAACTAGCACAGATACGCAGTATTTT
.,TRBJ1-2,TRBV28,few,CASSLSGRVVGYTF,TGTGCCAGCAGTTTATCCGGCAGGGTGGTTGGCTACACCTTC
TRBD2,TRBJ2-7,TRBV11-3,.,CASSLTAGEYEQYF,TGTGCCAGCAGCCTAACAGCGGGGGAGTACGAGCAGTACTTC
.,TRBJ2-7,TRBV20-1,few,CSALRGALYEQYF,TGCAGTGCTCTTCGGGGGGCCCTTTACGAGCAGTACTTC
.,TRBJ2-1,TRBV5-1,.,CASSLTLTGEQFF,TGCGCCAGCAGCCTGACACTTACGGGTGAGCAGTTCTTC
.,TRBJ2-7,TRBV21-1,.,CASSKESRGALYEQYF,TGTGCCAGCAGCAAAGAGAGCCGGGGGGCCCTCTACGAGCAGTACTTC
.,TRBJ2-5,TRBV7-9,.,CASSLEKGQETQYF,TGTGCCAGCAGCTTAGAGAAAGGCCAAGAGACCCAGTACTTC
.,TRBJ1-1,TRBV29-1,.,CSHRRGGTEAFF,TGCTCTCACAGGCGCGGGGGGACTGAAGCTTTCTTT
.,TRBJ2-5,TRBV29-1,few,CSSEETQYF,TGCAGCTCGGAAGAGACCCAGTACTTC
TRBD2,TRBJ2-2,TRBV7-9,.,CASSSRRLAANTGELFF,TGTGCCAGCAGCTCGCGTCGGCTAGCGGCGAACACCGGGGAGCTGTTTTTT
.,TRBJ2-7,TRBV20-1,.,CSPQDPYEQYF,TGCAGTCCACAGGACCCCTACGAGCAGTACTTC
TRBD1,TRBJ2-1,TRBV7-9,.,CASSSRPKPGQWEDIQFF,TGTGCCAGCAGCTCAAGGCCGAAACCGGGACAGTGGGAAGACATTCAGTTCTTC
TRBD1,TRBJ1-2,TRBV5-1,.,CASSLRDRIYVGYTF,TGCGCCAGCAGCCTCCGGGACAGAATCTATGTTGGCTACACCTTC
.,TRBJ2-7,TRBV12-3/TRBV12-4,.,CASSGPPTYEQYF,TGTGCCAGCAGTGGGCCCCCGACCTACGAGCAGTACTTC
TRBD1,TRBJ2-1,TRBV20-1,few,CSARTGTELYNEQFF,TGCAGTGCCCGAACCGGGACAGAACTTTACAATGAGCAGTTCTTC
.,TRBJ1-1,TRBV4-1,once,CASSQFMGQGAFF,TGCGCCAGCAGCCAATTTATGGGACAAGGGGCTTTCTTT
.,TRBJ2-7,TRBV28,.,CASGPSRGDYEQYF,TGTGCCAGCGGACCTTCAAGAGGGGACTACGAGCAGTACTTC
TRBD2,TRBJ2-1,TRBV5-6,.,CANSLGGSSYNEQFF,TGTGCCAACAGCTTGGGAGGGAGCTCCTACAATGAGCAGTTCTTC
TRBD1,TRBJ2-7,TRBV28,.,CASSWDRFSSYEQYF,TGTGCCAGCAGTTGGGACAGGTTTAGCTCCTACGAGCAGTACTTC
TRBD2,TRBJ2-3,TRBV12-3/TRBV12-4,few,CASSRAGRGIDTQYF,TGTGCCAGCAGTCGAGCGGGACGGGGGATTGATACGCAGTATTTT
.,TRBJ1-1,TRBV6-2/TRBV6-3,.,CASNQGLEAFF,TGTGCCAGCAATCAGGGCCTTGAAGCTTTCTTT
TRBD2,TRBJ2-5,TRBV7-2,few,CASSLRFGGETQYF,TGTGCCAGCAGCTTGCGCTTCGGGGGGGAGACCCAGTACTTC
TRBD2,TRBJ2-1,TRBV12-3/TRBV12-4,few,CASSRLLAGGRYNEQFF,TGTGCCAGCAGTCGACTACTAGCGGGGGGGCGATACAATGAGCAGTTCTTC
.,TRBJ1-2,TRBV6-5,.,CASSSNLRYSNYGYTF,TGTGCCAGCAGTTCCAACCTCCGATACTCTAACTATGGCTACACCTTC
TRBD2,TRBJ2-1,TRBV12-3/TRBV12-4,.,CASTRRVSGVVEQFF,TGTGCCAGCACCAGGAGGGTTAGCGGGGTTGTTGAGCAGTTCTTC
.,TRBJ2-6,TRBV4-3,few,CASSQDWAHIAGANVLTF,TGCGCCAGCAGCCAAGATTGGGCCCACATAGCCGGGGCCAACGTCCTGACTTTC
.,TRBJ2-3,TRBV7-2,.,CASSPHGSFSTDTQYF,TGTGCCAGCAGCCCCCACGGCAGTTTTAGCACAGATACGCAGTATTTT
TRBD1,TRBJ1-5,TRBV20-1,.,CSASESAGGQPQHF,TGCAGTGCTAGTGAGTCAGCAGGGGGTCAGCCCCAGCATTTT
TRBD2,TRBJ2-1,TRBV5-1,.,CASSLGTSGVYNEQFF,TGCGCCAGCAGCTTGGGGACTAGCGGGGTTTACAATGAGCAGTTCTTC
TRBD1,TRBJ2-2,TRBV29-1,once,CSVGVGTAYTGELFF,TGCAGCGTTGGGGTGGGGACAGCCTACACCGGGGAGCTGTTTTTT
TRBD2,TRBJ2-3,TRBV4-3,few,CASSQDWSGEADTQYF,TGCGCCAGCAGCCAAGATTGGAGCGGGGAGGCAGATACGCAGTATTTT
.,TRBJ1-1,TRBV12-3/TRBV12-4,few,CASRRTGGGTEAFF,TGTGCCAGCAGACGAACAGGTGGCGGCACTGAAGCTTTCTTT
TRBD2,TRBJ2-7,TRBV12-3/TRBV12-4,few,CASSELAGEYEQYF,TGTGCCAGCAGCGAACTAGCGGGGGAATACGAGCAGTACTTC
.,TRBJ2-6,TRBV15,.,CATSTWTASSGANVLTF,TGTGCCACCAGCACATGGACAGCGAGCTCTGGGGCCAACGTCCTGACTTTC
.,TRBJ2-7,TRBV28,.,CASSQVEQYF,TGTGCCAGCAGCCAGGTCGAGCAGTACTTC
TRBD1,TRBJ1-2,TRBV20-1,.,CSAGGTAVTMANTF,TGCAGTGCTGGCGGGACAGCGGTGACTATGGCTAACACCTTC
.,TRBJ2-7,TRBV7-2,.,CAGSPVGWGGEQYF,TGTGCCGGCAGCCCGGTTGGATGGGGAGGCGAGCAGTACTTC
.,TRBJ2-7,TRBV7-6,few,CASSLDPDSYEQYF,TGTGCCAGCAGCTTAGACCCTGACTCCTACGAGCAGTACTTC
.,TRBJ2-7,TRBV5-1,.,CASSLVGTHNEQYF,TGCGCCAGCAGCTTGGTTGGGACTCACAATGAGCAGTACTTC
.,TRBJ1-5,TRBV19,few,CASSIATYQPQHF,TGTGCCAGTAGTATTGCGACCTATCAGCCCCAGCATTTT
.,TRBJ1-5,TRBV18,.,CASSPTEDQAQHF,TGTGCCAGCTCACCAACAGAGGATCAGGCCCAGCATTTT